This paragraph reports one T cell receptor (beta chain). This specimen comes from a study of blood T cells in healthy people across ages. Combining a sample-barcoded 5' primer with a J-beta primer mix, a second PCR ran for roughly 7 to 11 cycles. TCRdb recomputed calls from the 5' RACE reads with MiXCR, one row per CDR3 protein. The table has about 1 million distinct CDR3 sequences, less than 50% seen once. This CDR3 has 15 amino acids. Germline CDR1 and CDR2: ENHRY and SYGVKD. The V and J genes are TRBV10-3 and TRBJ2-5; possibly TRBD2 for D (5 bases). Matching the DNA end better, TRBJ2-7 makes the J call doubtful. Sequenced input: blood. The TCR comes from a woman aged 60-75 years in good health. The CDR3 sequence: CATINSREAVYEQYF. CDR3 nucleotides: TGTGCCACTATAAATTCCCGGGAAGCGGTCTACGAGCAGTACTTC.